These 4 T cell receptor beta chains were sequenced from one sample in a study of PD-1 blockade in mismatch repair-deficient tumors. Sequencing used immunoSEQ multiplex PCR; TCRdb keeps in-frame clones, though not all of them. The sample holds under 85,000 clones, 78% seen once. The specimen comprised peripheral blood, sampled 2 weeks after starting pembrolizumab. These receptors were obtained from an adult with mismatch repair-deficient cancer.

The genes are TRBV4-3 and TRBJ2-7; a possible D gene is TRBD2 (6 bases). V lost 4 bases and J 1 base, leaving 8 bases between the germline ends. CDR1 LGHNA and CDR2 YSLEER come from the germline V gene. The CDR3 spans 13 residues. This CDR3 reads CASSLGLSYEQYF. CDR3 bases: TGCGCCAGCAGCCTGGGACTGTCCTACGAGCAGTACTTC.

The rearrangement uses TRBV5-4 and TRBJ2-1; tentatively, D is TRBD2 (5 bases). Germline V lookup: CDR1 SGHNT, CDR2 YYREEE (reference sequence). With 4 bases removed from V and 0 bases from J, the gap between germline ends came to 11 bases. The CDR3 consists of 15 residues. CDR3 loop: CASSPAVGSYNEQFF. The CDR3 DNA sequence: TGTGCCAGCAGCCCAGCGGTGGGCTCCTACAATGAGCAGTTCTTC.

The V gene is TRBV14, the J gene TRBJ2-7; 7 bases match TRBD2. After removal of 3 bases from V and 3 bases from J, the junction contained 5 bases not matched to a gene. The germline V gene encodes CDR1 SGHDN and CDR2 FVKESK. The CDR3 sequence is 14 residues long. In DNA form, the CDR3 reads TGTGCCAGCAGCCAGGGGGGGAGAGGCTACGAGCAGTACTTC. It yields the protein CASSQGGRGYEQYF.

V is TRBV7-9 and J is TRBJ1-4; TRBD1 is a possible D gene (5 bases). Germline loops: CDR1 SEHNR, CDR2 FQNEAQ (reference sequence). This CDR3 comprises 14 residues. Trimming removed 3 bases at V and 8 bases at J, with 13 bases between. The chain's CDR3 is CASSFSRDGEKLFF. CDR3 DNA sequence: TGTGCCAGCAGCTTCAGCAGGGATGGGGAAAAACTGTTTTTT.